The 3 T cell receptor beta chains in this list originate from one sample, sequenced in a study of T cells after yellow fever vaccination (dated by TCRdb to between 2018 and 2021). The intended sense of this specimen's treatment or condition label: live attenuated yellow fever vaccine strain. The method behind the library was 5' RACE. Sequenced on an Illumina HiSeq 2500. The public reads were reprocessed in TCRdb via fastp at Q25 and MiXCR, keeping in-frame beta chains. Each record represents a unique CDR3 protein, reported with the most common genes and DNA among its rows. The sample includes a few hundred thousand distinct CDR3 sequences, with around 16% observed a single time. The ten most abundant clones make up 15% to 20% of the sample. The specimen was PBMCs, collected about 5 days after the first yellow fever vaccination. These receptors came from a man between 18 and 29 years old who received the YFV17D yellow fever vaccine.

The chain employs TRBV7-2 and TRBJ1-5; possible D gene TRBD1, 6 bases. The CDR3 covers 16 residues. Trimming left V 5 bases short and J 3 bases short, with 17 bases between. Germline V gene data show CDR1 as SGHTA and CDR2 as FQGNSA. The CDR3 loop reads CASSPLLTGINQPQHF. CDR3 DNA: TGTGCCAGCAGCCCCCTCCTCACAGGGATCAATCAGCCCCAGCATTTT. The variable domain in full, with the rest retrieved from reference TRBV7-2 and TRBJ1-5, is GAGVSQSPSNKVTEKGKDVELRCDPISGHTALYWYRQSLGQGLEFLIYFQGNSAPDKSGLPSDRFSAERTGGSVSTLTIQRTQQEDSAVYLCASSPLLTGINQPQHFGDGTRLSIL.

This clonotype was seen a handful of times. J is TRBJ1-5 and V is TRBV7-8; the D gene is possibly TRBD1 (6 bases). Trimming took 4 bases from V and 0 from J, leaving 13 bases between them. CDR3 length: 16 amino acids. Germline-derived CDR1 and CDR2 are SGHVS and FQNEAQ. CDR3 amino acids: CASSSGQSYSNQPQHF. In DNA form, the CDR3 reads TGTGCCAGCAGCTCGGGACAAAGCTATAGCAATCAGCCCCAGCATTTT. Supplemented by reference TRBV7-8 and TRBJ1-5, the full variable domain reads GAGVSQSPRYKVAKRGQDVALRCDPISGHVSLFWYQQALGQGPEFLTYFQNEAQLDKSGLPSDRFFAERPEGSVSTLKIQRTQQEDSAVYLCASSSGQSYSNQPQHFGDGTRLSIL.

The V and J genes are TRBV7-2 and TRBJ2-5; 9 bases line up with TRBD1. This CDR3 contains 15 residues. CDR1 is SGHTA, CDR2 FQGNSA, per germline. V lost 2 bases, J lost 3 bases, and 4 bases stayed unmatched. The CDR3 nucleotides are TGTGCCAGCAGCTTACAAGGGACAGGGAAAGAGACCCAGTACTTC. Protein product: CASSLQGTGKETQYF.